The 20 T cell receptor beta chains in this list originate from one sample, sequenced in a study of regulatory T cells in long-lasting Graves disease. CDR3 regions were amplified by Arm-PCR using iRepertoire HTBI primers to build TCR beta libraries. A single record per CDR3 protein comes from TCRdb applying MiXCR to the multiplex PCR reads. The sample records about 500,000 distinct CDR3 sequences, more than 10% being singletons. Time point specified: newly diagnosed GD, antithyroid drugs for less than 3 months. The TCR library was made from RNA that had been extracted from PBMCs in TRIzol. This sample also belongs to another study, concerning T cells in Graves' hyperthyroidism and ophthalmopathy.

The sample was peripheral blood mononuclear cells (PBMCs), taken at new diagnosis, from a patient treated with antithyroid drugs. These receptors were obtained from a woman aged 25 to 39 with Graves disease.

At least ten counts were recorded for this clonotype. The V and J genes are TRBV6-5 and TRBJ1-2; D perhaps matches TRBD1 (6 bases). The CDR3 loop spans 14 amino acids. V gave up 2 bases and J gave up 4 bases, with 11 bases separating them. Germline lookup yields CDR1 MNHEY and CDR2 SVGAGI. CDR3: CASSYLTGIYGYTF. The CDR3 DNA reads TGTGCCAGCAGTTACCTCACAGGGATCTATGGCTACACCTTC.

This clonotype occurred a few times. V is TRBV5-6 and J is TRBJ2-7; possible D gene TRBD1, 6 bases. V was trimmed by 4 bases and J by 3 bases, leaving 17 bases between them. CDR1 is SGHDT, CDR2 YYEEEE, per germline. The CDR3 extends over 15 amino acids. The CDR3: CASSHTNTGIYEQYF. CDR3 in DNA: TGTGCCAGCAGCCATACCAATACAGGGATCTACGAGCAGTACTTC.

This clonotype was counted at least ten times. This chain connects TRBV28 to TRBJ2-3, with 11 bases that match TRBD2. V lost 6 bases and J lost 2; bases outside the gene matches: 1. CDR1 is MDHEN and CDR2 is SYDVKM in the germline V gene. The CDR3 loop spans 14 amino acids. As DNA, the CDR3 is TGTGCCAGCAGGACTAGCGGGACCACAGATACGCAGTATTTT. Residues: CASRTSGTTDTQYF. Full variable domain (rest looked up from reference TRBV28 and TRBJ2-3): DVKVTQSSRYLVKRTGEKVFLECVQDMDHENMFWYRQDPGLGLRLIYFSYDVKMKEKGDIPEGYSVSREKKERFSLILESASTNQTSMYLCASRTSGTTDTQYFGPGTRLTVL.

This clonotype was recorded a few times. The chain uses TRBV6-2 or TRBV6-3 and TRBJ1-1; maybe TRBD1 (5 bases). The V gene lost 2 bases and the J gene lost 3 bases, with 10 bases spanning the gap. This CDR3 is 14 amino acids long. Per germline, CDR1 MNHEY and CDR2 SVGEGT. The CDR3 DNA reads as TGTGCCAGCAGTTACAATGGGGCGTACACTGAAGCTTTCTTT. The encoded protein is CASSYNGAYTEAFF.

This clonotype was observed many times. The chain links TRBV27 to TRBJ1-2, with 7 bases identical to TRBD1. The CDR3 covers 13 residues. V gave up 6 bases and J gave up 8 bases; unmatched junction bases: 9. CDR1 is MNHEY and CDR2 is SMNVEV in the germline V gene (reference sequence). In DNA, the CDR3 is TGTGCCAGCAGCAAAAGGGACAGTCGGGGCTACACCTTC. It specifies CASSKRDSRGYTF.

This clonotype appeared many times. This chain uses TRBV7-9 with TRBJ1-2; D remains unclear. The CDR3 has 14 amino acids. With 3 bases removed from V and 5 bases from J, the gap between germline ends came to 13 bases. Germline V gives CDR1 SEHNR, CDR2 FQNEAQ (reference sequence). The CDR3: CASSFPSGEYGYTF. Here the CDR3 DNA reads TGTGCCAGCAGCTTCCCTTCTGGAGAGTATGGCTACACCTTC.

In the case of this clonotype: This may be a read error, as it is one base from a much larger clone. This rearrangement joins TRBV7-9 to TRBJ1-1; 8 bases match TRBD1. J gave up 7 bases and V 8 bases, and 12 bases lay outside the gene matches. Germline V gene sequence: CDR1 SEHNR, CDR2 FQNEAQ (reference sequence). CDR3 length: 14 amino acids. In DNA form, the CDR3 reads TGTGCCAGCGGCCAGGGGCAGGGGGCGATTGAAGCTTTCTTT. Encoded protein: CASGQGQGAIEAFF.

The sample holds a few counts of this clonotype. The chain couples TRBV5-1 to TRBJ2-1, with 9 bases identical to TRBD1. The CDR3 is 15 residues long. From germline, CDR1 is SGHRS and CDR2 YFSETQ. V trimming: 4 bases; J trimming: 8 bases; junction bases outside the gene matches: 10. The CDR3 nucleotides are TGCGCCAGCAGCAGGGGACAGGGAAATGGAGATGAGCAGTTCTTC. Protein sequence: CASSRGQGNGDEQFF.

This clonotype turned up a few times. The genes are TRBV7-9 and TRBJ2-7; unclear D gene. The germline V gene has CDR1 SEHNR and CDR2 FQNEAQ (reference sequence). The germline V and J ends were trimmed by 4 bases and 3 bases, with 16 bases remaining between them. The CDR3 contains 15 residues. As DNA, the CDR3 is TGTGCCAGCAGCTCCTTAGACACGCCAGGCTACGAGCAGTACTTC. Translating it yields CASSSLDTPGYEQYF.

This clonotype has a handful of counts. Compared with germline, one end of the junction differs, possibly owing to a read error. The chain employs TRBV5-1 and TRBJ2-7; 7 nucleotides match TRBD1. Looked up from germline, CDR1 is SGHRS and CDR2 is YFSETQ. The CDR3 consists of 15 residues. The CDR3 nucleotides are TGTGCCAGCAGCTTGATGAGACAGGGACAATACGAGCAGTACTTC. Encoded protein: CASSLMRQGQYEQYF.

This clonotype showed up many times. The V and J genes are TRBV28 and TRBJ2-7, with D hard to call. CDR3 size: 14 residues. Germline V gene lookup returns CDR1 MDHEN and CDR2 SYDVKM. Trimming took 5 bases from V and 2 from J, leaving 13 bases between them. The CDR3 is CASSTLWTPYEQYF. The CDR3 coding sequence is TGTGCCAGCAGTACTTTATGGACCCCCTACGAGCAGTACTTC.

The chain links TRBV7-6 to TRBJ2-4, with 9 bases identical to TRBD1. This CDR3 has 18 amino acids. CDR1 SGHVS and CDR2 FNYEAQ come from the germline V gene. V trimming: 5 bases; J trimming: 1 base; junction bases outside the gene matches: 12. The chain's CDR3 is CASSPVPGQGEAKNIQYF. CDR3 bases: TGTGCCAGCAGCCCAGTCCCGGGACAGGGCGAGGCCAAAAACATTCAGTACTTC.

The chain combines TRBV7-9 with TRBJ2-7; 8 bases line up with TRBD2. J lost 4 bases, V lost 5 bases, and 7 bases had no gene match. Germline-derived CDR1 and CDR2 are SEHNR and FQNEAQ (reference sequence). This CDR3 has 14 residues. In nucleotides, the CDR3 is TGTGCCAGCAGCCCTCGGGGGGGCGGTTACGAGCAGTACTTC. Protein product: CASSPRGGGYEQYF.

This clonotype was counted a few times. J is TRBJ2-5 and V is TRBV20-1; 7 nucleotides agree with TRBD1. Trimming removed 5 bases from V and 5 bases from J; junction bases left unmatched: 8. The CDR3 sequence is 13 residues long. The V gene's germline CDR1 is DFQATT and CDR2 SNEGSKA (reference sequence). CDR3 sequence: CSAPRGRRETQYF. CDR3 bases: TGCAGTGCTCCTAGGGGGCGCAGGGAGACCCAGTACTTC.

This clonotype was counted at least ten times. This sequence joins TRBV24-1 and TRBJ2-7, with D possibly matching TRBD1 (5 bases). The CDR3 contains 13 residues. Trimming removed 5 bases at V and 5 bases at J, with 12 bases between. Looked up from germline, CDR1 is KGHDR and CDR2 is SFDVKD. CDR3 region: CATSASWGHEQYF. Here the CDR3 DNA reads TGTGCCACCAGTGCCTCGTGGGGCCACGAGCAGTACTTC.

This clonotype appeared many times. The chain has TRBV11-2 and TRBJ2-5, with D perhaps assigned TRBD1 or TRBD2 (5 bases each). CDR1 and CDR2 (germline): SGHAT, FQNNGV. Trimming stripped 7 bases from V and 4 bases from J, with 16 bases between. The CDR3 extends over 14 amino acids. CDR3 bases: TGTGCCAGCACCCGTGGGGACCTGGGAGAGACCCAGTACTTC. It translates to CASTRGDLGETQYF.

This clonotype was counted at least ten times. The chain carries TRBV12-3 or TRBV12-4 and TRBJ2-6; tentatively, D is TRBD1 (6 bases). Trimming left V 6 bases short and J 2 bases short, with 14 bases between. This CDR3 has 16 residues. The CDR3 here is CASRSPGDPGANVLTF. The DNA of the CDR3 is TGTGCCAGCAGGTCGCCAGGGGACCCTGGGGCCAACGTCCTGACTTTC.

This clonotype was detected many times. This chain uses TRBV30 with TRBJ2-1; D not resolved. The CDR3 covers 12 residues. V lost 7 bases, J lost 3 bases, and 10 bases lay in between. CDR1 and CDR2 from the germline V gene are GTSNPN and SVGIG (reference sequence). In DNA form, the CDR3 reads TGTGCCTCGCGGAGAGGCTACAATGAGCAGTTCTTC. It translates to CASRRGYNEQFF.

This clonotype was seen repeatedly, ten times or more. Relative to the germline gene, one junction end is altered; a read error may explain this. The genes are TRBV13 and TRBJ2-5; 8 bases line up with TRBD2. The CDR3 is made up of 14 amino acids. The germline V gene encodes CDR1 PRHDT and CDR2 FYEKMQ (reference sequence). CDR3 in amino acids: CASRLAGPSETQYF. The CDR3 nucleotides are TGTGCCAGCAGGTTAGCGGGGCCCTCAGAGACCCAGTACTTC.

This clonotype was seen at least ten times. The chain couples TRBV6-2 or TRBV6-3 to TRBJ2-7; TRBD1 matches at 9 bases. The CDR3 length is 15 residues. V shed 6 bases and J 3 bases; nucleotides not matched to a gene: 9. CDR1 and CDR2 (germline): MNHEY, SVGEGT. CDR3 DNA: TGTGCCAGCAGAGACGTCCGGGACAGGGTCTACGAGCAGTACTTC. This translates into CASRDVRDRVYEQYF.